Shown below are 30 T cell receptor beta chains from a single sample sequenced in a study of blood T cells in healthy people across ages. PCR was performed a second time for roughly 7 to 12 cycles using a sample-barcoded 5' primer and a J-beta primer mix. TCRdb reanalysed the 5' RACE reads using MiXCR and keeps one entry per CDR3 protein. There are 1,500,000 or so distinct CDR3 sequences in the sample; approximately 60% occur only once, and about 6.3% lies in the top ten. The sequenced material came from blood. The receptors derive from a man younger than 35 in good health.

This clonotype was seen a few times. The V gene is TRBV20-1, the J gene TRBJ2-2; D not resolved. Germline assignment: CDR1 DFQATT and CDR2 SNEGSKA (reference sequence). This CDR3 comprises 15 residues. V lost 0 bases and J 0 bases, leaving 8 bases between the germline ends. The CDR3 coding sequence is TGCAGTGCTAGAGATCCACGGGCGAACACCGGGGAGCTGTTTTTT. It codes for CSARDPRANTGELFF.

This rearrangement joins TRBV20-1 to TRBJ1-1, with 9 bases identical to TRBD1. The CDR3 totals 13 residues. The V and J ends lost 5 bases and 5 bases, in that order; junction bases with no gene match: 6. Germline CDR1 is DFQATT and CDR2 is SNEGSKA (reference sequence). This CDR3 is CSAGTGPRTEAFF. For the CDR3, the DNA is TGCAGTGCTGGGACAGGGCCGAGGACTGAAGCTTTCTTT.

Remarks on this clonotype: A junction boundary mismatches the germline segment, possibly from a read error. The genes are TRBV29-1 and TRBJ2-3; D not resolved. Germline assignment: CDR1 SQVTM and CDR2 ANQGSEA. CDR3 length equals 15 residues. In nucleotides, the CDR3 is TGCGGCGTTGAAGATGTGTCCAGAAGCACAGATACGCAGTATTTT. Its protein is CGVEDVSRSTDTQYF.

This clonotype has more than one count but fewer than ten. The rearrangement uses TRBV4-2 and TRBJ2-3; possible D gene TRBD1, 5 bases. Germline V gives CDR1 LGHNA, CDR2 YNFKEQ. V lost 0 bases to trimming and J lost 6 bases, with 7 bases between them. This CDR3 has 13 residues. CDR3 DNA: TGTGCCAGCAGCCAAGAGGCAGGGGATACGCAGTATTTT. Translated, it gives CASSQEAGDTQYF.

The gene calls are TRBV12-3 or TRBV12-4 and TRBJ1-4, with TRBD1 as a possible D gene (6 bases). The CDR3 loop spans 12 amino acids. The V gene lost 6 bases and the J gene lost 14 bases, with 16 bases spanning the gap. The CDR3 sequence: CASRPGVGGLFF. The CDR3 DNA reads as TGTGCCAGCAGACCTGGGGTAGGGGGGCTGTTTTTT.

This clonotype was picked up many times. The junction shows a germline mismatch at one end, possibly a read error. The V and J genes are TRBV5-1 and TRBJ2-3; D gene uncertain. The CDR3 loop spans 14 amino acids. Germline assignment: CDR1 SGHRS and CDR2 YFSETQ. CDR3 sequence: CASSFSGGTDTQYF. The CDR3 nucleotides are TGTGCCAGCAGTTTCTCGGGTGGCACAGATACGCAGTATTTT.

A few counts support this clonotype. The V gene is TRBV2, the J gene TRBJ2-7; D remains ambiguous. Per the germline V gene, CDR1 is SNHLY and CDR2 is FYNNEI. Deletions cut 9 bases from V and 6 bases from J, with 9 bases between. CDR3 length: 10 amino acids. The CDR3 region is CASTKGEQYF. The CDR3 DNA reads TGTGCCAGTACCAAGGGCGAGCAGTACTTC.

V and J are TRBV6-1 and TRBJ1-1; D gene ambiguous. CDR3 length: 14 amino acids. Deletions cut 6 bases from V and 1 base from J, with 12 bases between. CDR1 is MNHNS, CDR2 SASEGT, per germline. In DNA, the CDR3 is TGTGCCAGCAGCCCTGGGCCCCAGAACACTGAAGCTTTCTTT. It encodes CASSPGPQNTEAFF.

A few counts support this clonotype. One end of the junction varies from germline; a read error may be responsible. The chain links TRBV15 to TRBJ1-1; D not resolved. Germline V CDR1 and CDR2: LNHNV, YYDKDF (reference sequence). There are 15 residues in the CDR3. CDR3 region: CATSREGSGNPEAFF. Written as DNA, the CDR3 is TGTGCCACCAGCAGAGAAGGAAGTGGGAACCCTGAAGCTTTCTTT.

V gene TRBV20-1 combines with J gene TRBJ2-1; D gene unclear. The V gene lost 2 bases and the J gene lost 4 bases, with 12 bases spanning the gap. This CDR3 has 14 residues. Germline CDR1 DFQATT, CDR2 SNEGSKA (reference sequence). The CDR3 loop is CSARKVRTYNEQFF. The DNA of the CDR3 is TGCAGTGCTAGAAAAGTACGGACGTACAATGAGCAGTTCTTC.

The rearrangement links TRBV12-3 or TRBV12-4 to TRBJ2-7, with TRBD1 as a possible D gene (6 bases). The ends were cut back, 7 bases at V and 0 bases at J, with 19 bases in the middle. This CDR3 is 16 amino acids long. In DNA, the CDR3 is TGTGCCAGCAATCGTTTCGGACAGAGCAGCTCCTACGAGCAGTACTTC. Its protein is CASNRFGQSSSYEQYF.

This clonotype has only a few counts. J is TRBJ2-7 and V is TRBV4-3; D possibly corresponds to TRBD1 (6 bases). V dropped 1 base and J dropped 2 bases, with 12 bases sitting between them. CDR1 is LGHNA and CDR2 is YSLEER in the germline V gene. This CDR3 has 15 amino acids. The CDR3 coding sequence is TGCGCCAGCAGCCAAGCGACAGGACTCACCTACGAGCAGTACTTC. This encodes CASSQATGLTYEQYF.

This clonotype was seen only a few times. V usage is TRBV28 and J usage is TRBJ1-5; 7 nucleotides line up with TRBD1. In germline, CDR1 is MDHEN, CDR2 SYDVKM. The junction had 7 bases not matched to a gene; V was cut back by 5 bases and J by 9 bases. This CDR3 is built from 13 residues. CDR3 residues: CASSTDRLWPQHF. CDR3 in DNA: TGTGCCAGCAGTACGGACAGGTTGTGGCCCCAGCATTTT.

The J gene is TRBJ1-5, the V gene TRBV12-3 or TRBV12-4; 9 nucleotides agree with TRBD1. CDR3 length: 15 residues. V lost 6 bases and J lost 7; bases outside the gene matches: 10. The CDR3 nucleotides read TGTGCCAGCAGACAAGACAGGGGGGGCAGGCAGCCCCAGCATTTT. Residues: CASRQDRGGRQPQHF.

The V call is TRBV7-2, the J call TRBJ1-2; D gene unclear. Trimming cost V 8 bases and J 1 base, with 11 bases left between them. Germline CDR1 and CDR2: SGHTA and FQGNSA. This CDR3 region has 13 residues. The CDR3 spells CASGKTINYGYTF. Written as DNA, the CDR3 is TGTGCCAGCGGAAAAACAATTAACTATGGCTACACCTTC.

The CDR3 DNA is TGTGCCAGCAAAGACGCCTCCTACGAGCAGTACTTC. Protein sequence: CASKDASYEQYF. V gene TRBV6-1 combines with J gene TRBJ2-7; D gene uncertain. With 7 bases removed from V and 0 bases from J, the gap between germline ends came to 7 bases. Germline assignment: CDR1 MNHNS and CDR2 SASEGT. The CDR3 covers 12 residues.

This clonotype has only a few counts. CDR3 region: CSVDNTGNYGYTF. The CDR3 DNA follows: TGCAGCGTTGATAATACAGGAAACTATGGCTACACCTTC. The V and J genes are TRBV29-1 and TRBJ1-2, with a tentative D call TRBD1 (5 bases). The V end was cut by 3 bases, the J end by 2 bases, with 10 bases between. The CDR3 spans 13 residues. CDR1 SQVTM and CDR2 ANQGSEA come from the germline V gene.

This sequence joins TRBV10-3 and TRBJ2-2, with no clear D. Germline V gives CDR1 ENHRY, CDR2 SYGVKD. V dropped 5 bases and J dropped 4 bases, with 5 bases sitting between them. The CDR3 is 12 amino acids. Written as DNA, the CDR3 is TGTGCCATCAGTACCCGCACCGGGGAGCTGTTTTTT. Translated, it gives CAISTRTGELFF.

The V call is TRBV7-9, the J call TRBJ2-7; D uncertain. The CDR3 runs 16 residues. CDR1 SEHNR and CDR2 FQNEAQ come from the germline V gene (reference sequence). Trimming took off 5 bases at V and 0 bases at J, with 17 bases between the two ends. In nucleotides, the CDR3 is TGTGCCAGCAGCCCCGGCTGGGCAGGCGGCTCCTACGAGCAGTACTTC. It specifies CASSPGWAGGSYEQYF.

This chain connects TRBV27 to TRBJ2-1; 9 bases map to TRBD2. V gave up 3 bases and J gave up 0 bases; unmatched junction bases: 6. The CDR3 loop spans 17 amino acids. Germline CDR1 MNHEY, CDR2 SMNVEV (reference sequence). The CDR3: CASSFQSTSGSYNEQFF. DNA of the CDR3: TGTGCCAGCAGTTTCCAATCGACTAGCGGCTCCTACAATGAGCAGTTCTTC.

The J gene is TRBJ2-2, the V gene TRBV12-3 or TRBV12-4, with 10 bases aligning to TRBD1. With 6 bases clipped from V and 5 bases from J, the junction kept 6 bases outside the gene matches. The CDR3 length is 15 residues. This CDR3 is CASSGGQGSTGELFF. The CDR3 DNA sequence: TGTGCCAGCAGCGGGGGACAGGGGAGTACCGGGGAGCTGTTTTTT.

CDR3 bases: TGCGCCAGCAGCTTTCTAAGCGGTCAAAATGAGCAGTTCTTC. It codes for CASSFLSGQNEQFF. V gene TRBV5-1 combines with J gene TRBJ2-1, with D possibly TRBD2 on 5 matching bases. This CDR3 region has 14 residues. Germline CDR1 is SGHRS and CDR2 is YFSETQ. Trimming stripped 2 bases from V and 7 bases from J, with 13 bases between.

This chain connects TRBV20-1 to TRBJ2-3; 15 positions agree with TRBD2. J gave up 2 bases and V 5 bases, and 8 bases lay outside the gene matches. Germline values: CDR1 DFQATT, CDR2 SNEGSKA (reference sequence). There are 17 residues in the CDR3. CDR3 sequence: CSAQTGLAGGYTDTQYF. The CDR3 DNA follows: TGCAGTGCTCAGACGGGACTAGCGGGGGGATACACAGATACGCAGTATTTT.

The V gene is TRBV7-8, the J gene TRBJ2-6; D not resolved. CDR3 length equals 13 residues. The germline V gene has CDR1 SGHVS and CDR2 FQNEAQ. V gave up 10 bases and J gave up 0 bases, with 7 bases separating them. CDR3 in amino acids: CATRDSGANVLTF. Here the CDR3 DNA reads TGTGCCACCCGTGACTCTGGGGCCAACGTCCTGACTTTC.

J is TRBJ1-1 and V is TRBV28; a weak D match, TRBD1 (5 bases). The CDR3 contains 14 residues. Germline V CDR1 and CDR2: MDHEN, SYDVKM. Trimming took 3 bases from V and 5 from J, leaving 13 bases between them. DNA of the CDR3: TGTGCCAGCAGTTTCCGGACACTGGAGACTGAAGCTTTCTTT. Its protein product is CASSFRTLETEAFF.

The rearrangement uses TRBV12-3 or TRBV12-4 and TRBJ2-7, with 9 bases identical to TRBD2. The length of the CDR3 is 15 residues. With 1 base clipped from V and 3 bases from J, the junction kept 4 bases outside the gene matches. The DNA for the CDR3 is TGTGCCAGCAGTTTAGGAATAGCGGGAGTCTACGAGCAGTACTTC. Its translation is CASSLGIAGVYEQYF.

This clonotype was recorded once. The CDR3 is CASSPWGRFTYEQYF. As DNA, the CDR3 is TGTGCCAGCAGCCCCTGGGGGCGGTTCACCTACGAGCAGTACTTC. The rearrangement links TRBV5-6 to TRBJ2-7; D possibly corresponds to TRBD1 (6 bases). The CDR3 loop spans 15 amino acids. Trimming left V 4 bases short and J 2 bases short, with 16 bases between. CDR1 SGHDT and CDR2 YYEEEE come from the germline V gene.

This CDR3 reads CASIGTEGDHEQYF. As DNA, the CDR3 is TGTGCCAGCATCGGTACGGAGGGGGACCACGAGCAGTACTTC. The V call is TRBV2, the J call TRBJ2-7; the D call may be TRBD1 or TRBD2 (6 bases each). CDR3 length equals 14 residues. The V gene lost 7 bases and the J gene lost 5 bases, with 18 bases spanning the gap. CDR1 and CDR2 (germline): SNHLY, FYNNEI.

In this sample, this clonotype turned up once. The chain's CDR3 is CASSQDWGREGNIQYF. The CDR3 nucleotides read TGTGCCAGCAGCCAAGATTGGGGCAGGGAGGGGAACATTCAGTACTTC. The gene calls are TRBV14 and TRBJ2-7; TRBD2 aligns across 7 bases. Matching the DNA end better, TRBJ2-4 makes the J call doubtful. Germline V gene lookup returns CDR1 SGHDN and CDR2 FVKESK. This CDR3 is built from 16 residues.

V is TRBV29-1 and J is TRBJ2-1; 8 bases line up with TRBD1. Gene TRBJ2-7 matches the end of the DNA better, so the J call may be wrong. The CDR3 loop spans 13 amino acids. The V gene's germline CDR1 is SQVTM and CDR2 ANQGSEA. This CDR3 reads CSVRDRPLNEQYF. For the CDR3, the DNA is TGCAGCGTCCGGGACAGGCCTTTGAATGAGCAGTACTTC.